The rows below give T cell receptor beta chains drawn from one sample of a study of control samples from healthy donors and cancer patients. The assay was immunoSEQ multiplex PCR, and TCRdb's table has in-frame clones only and misses some. The sample has some 73,000 clones, around 95% seen once; the top ten hold roughly 6.2%. Sample: blood. Receptor source: a woman aged 40 to 50 in good health. Both conserved end residues are part of each CDR3. D genes are given only for firm matches. Size values are once, few and many counts, or a class for expanded clones, and some rows have none.

V gene	D gene	J gene	clone size	CDR3 DNA	CDR3 protein
TRBV7-8	-	TRBJ1-5	-	TGTGCCAGCAGCTTAAGCTCAGGTTACAATCAGCCCCAGCATTTT	CASSLSSGYNQPQHF
TRBV4-1	-	TRBJ1-2	-	TGCGCCAGCAGCCAAGCGCTCCAGGTCCTCCCTACCTATGGCTACACCTTC	CASSQALQVLPTYGYTF
TRBV27	-	TRBJ1-3	-	TGTGCCAGCGGGGGTAGGGGTCCCGGAAACACCATATATTTT	CASGGRGPGNTIYF
TRBV10-1	-	TRBJ1-1	-	TGCGCCAGCAGTGAAGAGAGAGGCGAGCGCACTGAAGCTTTCTTT	CASSEERGERTEAFF
TRBV29-1	TRBD1	TRBJ2-7	-	TGCAGCGTTGATTTTTCCGGACAGGGCTACGAGCAGTACTTC	CSVDFSGQGYEQYF
TRBV5-4	-	TRBJ1-3	-	TGTGCCAGCAGCTTGGGGCAGGGGTTCGGTGGAAACACCATATATTTT	CASSLGQGFGGNTIYF
TRBV23-1	TRBD2	TRBJ2-3	-	TGCGCCAGCAGTCAAGGGGGGGTTGGGACAGATACGCAGTATTTT	CASSQGGVGTDTQYF
TRBV27	-	TRBJ1-5	-	TGTGCCAGCAGTCCACTCCGTGGTCAGCCCCAGCATTTT	CASSPLRGQPQHF
TRBV3-1/TRBV3-2	TRBD2	TRBJ2-1	-	TGTGCCAGCAACCTAGCGGGGGGCTCCTACAATGAGCAGTTCTTC	CASNLAGGSYNEQFF
TRBV10-3	-	TRBJ1-5	-	TGTGCCATCAGACAGGGTCTTGGGAATCAGCCCCAGCATTTT	CAIRQGLGNQPQHF
TRBV5-1	TRBD1	TRBJ1-4	-	TGCGCCAGCAGCCCGGGACAGGGGGCGGCTAATGAAAAACTGTTTTTT	CASSPGQGAANEKLFF
TRBV5-5	TRBD1	TRBJ1-1	-	TGTGCCAGCAGTTGGGCAGGGGGCGACACTGAAGCTTTCTTT	CASSWAGGDTEAFF
TRBV5-5	TRBD1	TRBJ1-1	-	TGTGCCAGCAGCCGACAGGGAAAGAACACTGAAGCTTTCTTT	CASSRQGKNTEAFF
TRBV7-3	TRBD2	TRBJ2-5	-	TGTGCCAGCAGCCCAAACCCGGGACTAGAGGGAGAGACCCAGTACTTC	CASSPNPGLEGETQYF
TRBV19	-	TRBJ1-5	-	TGTGCCAGTAGTGAGACCAGCAATCAGCCCCAGCATTTT	CASSETSNQPQHF
TRBV10-1	-	TRBJ2-7	-	TGCGCCAGCAGTGATGGCAGGCAACGAGGTGAGCAGTACTTC	CASSDGRQRGEQYF
TRBV7-7	-	TRBJ1-4	-	TGTGCTAGCAGCCCACTGCGGGGGGATGAAAAACTGTTTTTT	CASSPLRGDEKLFF
TRBV7-9	-	TRBJ2-7	-	TGTGCCAGCAGCTTAGTCGCGACAGCCTACGAGCAGTACTTC	CASSLVATAYEQYF
TRBV7-9	-	TRBJ1-3	-	TGTGCCAGCAGCTTTGGCACCTCTGGAAACACCATATATTTT	CASSFGTSGNTIYF
TRBV11-2	-	TRBJ2-7	few	TGTGCCAGCAGCCAAGGGTGGGACGGTTCCTACGAGCAGTACTTC	CASSQGWDGSYEQYF
TRBV21-1	-	TRBJ1-1	-	TGTGCCAGCAGCATTACCACCGAGAGGGGCAGGGATACTGAAGCTTTCTTT	CASSITTERGRDTEAFF
TRBV27	-	TRBJ1-4	-	TGTGCCAGCGGTTTCGGGGTTTGGGAAAAACTGTTTTTT	CASGFGVWEKLFF
TRBV4-2	-	TRBJ1-1	-	TGTGCCAGCAGCCAAGATCGGGGGGCTGATTTCACTGAAGCTTTCTTT	CASSQDRGADFTEAFF
TRBV30	TRBD1	TRBJ2-1	-	TGTGCCTGGAGTGAATCAGGGGGGCAGTTCTTC	CAWSESGGQFF
TRBV6-5	TRBD2	TRBJ2-2	-	TGTGCCAGCAGACGGACTAGCGGAACCGGGGAGCTGTTTTTT	CASRRTSGTGELFF
TRBV4-1	TRBD1	TRBJ2-7	-	TGCGCCAGCAGCCATCCGACGACAGGGCCCGAGCAGTACTTC	CASSHPTTGPEQYF
TRBV6-5	TRBD2	TRBJ2-1	-	TGTGCCAGCAGTTGGGGGACTAGCGGAGGATACAATGAGCAGTTCTTC	CASSWGTSGGYNEQFF
TRBV11-2	-	TRBJ1-6	-	TGTGCCAGCAGCTTGCAGGTGGGGCCTAATTCACCCCTCCACTTT	CASSLQVGPNSPLHF
TRBV4-2	-	TRBJ1-5	-	TGTGCCAGCAGCCATGGGGAAGGGGGCAATCAGCCCCAGCATTTT	CASSHGEGGNQPQHF
TRBV7-8	-	TRBJ2-3	-	TGTGCCAGCAGCCGCTTGGCAGATACGCAGTATTTT	CASSRLADTQYF
TRBV15	-	TRBJ1-4	-	TGTGCCACCAGCAGAGATCTCTCTCGTGGTAGTGAAAAACTGTTTTTT	CATSRDLSRGSEKLFF
TRBV7-2	-	TRBJ1-5	-	TGTGCCAGCAGCTTAGGACCGGGTGGGGGGCCCCGGCCCCAGCATTTT	CASSLGPGGGPRPQHF
TRBV19	TRBD2	TRBJ2-2	-	TGTGCCAGTAGTGGGGGACGGACTAGCGGGGACACCGGGGAGCTGTTTTTT	CASSGGRTSGDTGELFF
TRBV7-6	-	TRBJ1-6	-	TGTGCCAGCAGCTTACAGGGCGGTTCCGGTTCACCCCTCCACTTT	CASSLQGGSGSPLHF
TRBV5-1	-	TRBJ1-1	-	TGCGCCAGCAGCTTGGAAGCCGGGAGGACTGAAGCTTTCTTT	CASSLEAGRTEAFF
TRBV2	TRBD2	TRBJ2-3	-	TGTGCCAGCAGGGGGACTAGCGGGAGGGCCCAAGATACGCAGTATTTT	CASRGTSGRAQDTQYF
TRBV5-6	-	TRBJ1-4	-	TGTGCCAGCAGCTCGAAAAGTGCAACTAATGAAAAACTGTTTTTT	CASSSKSATNEKLFF
TRBV2	-	TRBJ1-2	once	TGTGCCAGCAGTGATTTTCAGGGATTTGGCTATGGCTACACCTTC	CASSDFQGFGYGYTF
TRBV7-9	-	TRBJ2-5	-	TGTGCCAGCAGCTTAGTCCGCCAGGAAGAGACCCAGTACTTC	CASSLVRQEETQYF
TRBV7-3	-	TRBJ2-5	few	TGTGCCAGCAGCTTTCGACTGAGGGAGACCCAGTACTTC	CASSFRLRETQYF
TRBV6-1	-	TRBJ2-4	-	TGTGCCAGCAGGGAACCCGCCAGTGTAGTGGCCAAAAACATTCAGTACTTC	CASREPASVVAKNIQYF
TRBV12-3/TRBV12-4	-	TRBJ2-4	-	TGTGCCAGCAGTTTAGAACAAAAAAACATTCAGTACTTC	CASSLEQKNIQYF